This T cell receptor beta chain was identified in a study of cytomegalovirus exposure and HLA in healthy donors (dated by TCRdb to 2017 to 2019). Describing the broader study: In an earlier analysis of around 540 of the donors, under 300 Gb of sequence data and 117 million unique TCR beta sequences from about 179 million T cells were reported. An earlier analysis of several hundred of the donors applied high-throughput TCR beta sequencing to assess whether each TCR beta V gene segment acted as functional or pseudogenic. A separate validation cohort of over a hundred different subjects was used in addition to the 666-subject first cohort. Typing coverage varied by locus: roughly 629-630 donors for A, B, C, DRB1 and DQB1; roughly 510 for DQA1; 606 for DPA1; roughly 450 for DPB1. The study combined high-throughput TCR immunosequencing, statistical association of individual TCRs with disease status, and machine learning to predict cytomegalovirus infection status. All discovery cohort repertoires had been generated on a single sequencing platform. The study used immunosequencing to profile the T cell repertoires of some 600 subjects and linked those repertoires to cytomegalovirus serostatus. The genetic ancestry cluster associated with self-reported Caucasian donors included about four fifths of the approximately 430 genotyped donors. The study aimed to test whether cataloging public T cell receptors could reveal signatures of past pathogen exposure. An early release covering just under 650 HLA-typed donors comprised about 300 gigabases of sequencing data and tens of millions of unique TCR sequences. Among a few hundred genotyped donors of the cohort, an average of 235,054 unique TCR beta nucleotide sequences were sequenced per donor, roughly 20% of them non-productive. HLA typing covered class I and class II loci at four-digit resolution. Four to six DR-DQ haplotypes were handled as single units for association and clustering, since linkage in the cohort was strong. A later analysis re-analyzed previously published TCR beta repertoires from roughly 630 donors and added high-resolution HLA genotyping to study TCR occurrence patterns. A later genetic analysis took genome-wide SNP genotypes for about three fifths of the roughly 670 donors and used that subset as a discovery cohort. Donor age, sex, ethnicity and CMV serostatus were collected together with the repertoire data. Rather than using new phenotypic data, the later analysis identified candidate immune exposures from TCR beta sequences and from how often those sequences occurred across donors.

Libraries were made using the immunoSEQ multiplex PCR assay. A mixture of 60 forward primers for TCR Vbeta segments and 13 reverse primers for TCR Jbeta segments was used in the multiplex PCR. The CDR3 region of rearranged TCR beta genes was amplified from genomic DNA with a multiplex PCR assay. The Illumina HiSeq System was used to sequence the amplified TCR beta libraries as 87-base-pair reads. Turning to the authors' computational methods: A later analysis tallied around 87 million unique TCR beta chains across the 666 repertoires, and around 10 million of those chains were shared by two or more donors. Raw reads were error-corrected and collapsed into unique sequences with a nearest-neighbor algorithm that merged closely related sequences to remove PCR and sequencing errors. CDR3 sequences were aligned to IMGT reference sequences to assign V, D and J gene segments. Each retained sequence needed at least a six-nucleotide match to both a V gene segment and a J gene segment. Rearrangements were classified as productive when the CDR3 lacked stop codons and remained in frame with V and J, and all other rearrangements were classified as non-productive. Following IMGT convention, CDR3 was defined as the stretch from the second conserved V-encoded cysteine to the conserved J-encoded phenylalanine. The earlier analysis of some 540 of the donors excluded any sequence lacking an unambiguous match to a single V gene segment. In an earlier analysis of approximately 590 of the donors, a V segment was called functional when productive rearrangements were above 56.7%, and segregating when the standard deviation between donors exceeded 5%. To diagnose cytomegalovirus status from the catalog of TCR beta chain sequences, a statistical classification framework was built. In a later analysis, V and J genes were assigned by comparing TCR nucleotide sequences against IMGT/GENE-DB human TR gene sequences. In a later analysis, CDR3 sequences and most-parsimonious VDJ recombination scenarios were assigned using the TCRdist pipeline. A later analysis defined each TCR beta chain by its CDR3 amino acid sequence plus V-gene family, and excluded reads lacking a unique V-gene family. In a later analysis, fewer than 600 highly shared, low-generation-probability nucleotide sequences were removed to address suspected cross-contamination and a sequencing artifact. In a later analysis, a clonal expansion index for each public chain was calculated from normalized within-repertoire ranks of inferred template counts. In a later analysis, generation probabilities were computed with a VDJ recombination model fitted to out-of-frame rearrangements, and the resulting probabilities were checked against IGoR. A later analysis scored TCR-TCR, TCR-HLA and TCR-CMV co-occurrence with hypergeometric tests, applying a repertoire-size bias correction to TCR pairs. In a later analysis, false discovery rates were estimated by permuting HLA or CMV assignments 20 times. In a later analysis, co-occurring TCRs were grouped using DBSCAN, and TCRdist sequence similarity was added for clustering within HLA-allele-positive subsets. Repertoires with fewer than 30,000 or more than 120,000 public chains were left out of co-occurrence clustering, as were a few repertoires with anomalous nucleotide sharing. Entries here come from immuneACCESS through TCRdb and include only in-frame sequences with V and J called. Some clones fail to appear in such tables; in the studies checked, an unresolved V gene covers under half of the shortfall, and the cause of the remainder is unknown. V and J calls and clone size come straight from that table; D and trimming were deduced from the DNA. The sample table records 150,000 to 250,000 clones; 82% of these occur just once. In total, the top ten clones hold 5.5% to 7% of the sample.

The cohort consisted of some 670 healthy bone marrow donors. At the time of sampling, all cohort members were nominally healthy, though unrecorded immune exposures were likely present. The donor tested CMV seropositive and was one of the 289 seropositive cohort members. Every donor gave a peripheral blood sample, and the peripheral blood mononuclear cells from that sample were used for TCR beta sequencing. The Qiagen DNeasy Blood Extraction Kit was used to extract genomic DNA from the blood cell samples. This clone was found a few times. The target of this receptor is not known. No base qualities exist here, and no much larger clone lies one base off it. What the authors observed across the whole study: When HLA alleles, especially DR and DQ, strongly co-occurred, attributing TCR associations to individual alleles was difficult. Roughly uniform sequencing depth across donors was assumed in presence/absence analyses, although this assumption may not hold. Only TCR beta chains were sequenced in this cohort, and the absence of alpha or paired-chain data limited detectable features. A later analysis found that most CMV-associated TCR beta chains appeared HLA-restricted, with HLA associations seemingly driven largely by CMV exposure. For the cohort, immune exposure information was limited to CMV serostatus. According to the authors, the approach could potentially be generalized to other disease states and immunological phenotypes. According to a later analysis, parvovirus B19, influenza, CMV and Epstein-Barr virus appeared linked to several top co-occurrence clusters. A total of 150 to 200 TCR beta chains were listed by the study as associated with cytomegalovirus. In a later analysis, TCR association rates were found to vary across HLA loci, with the most associated TCRs seen for DRB1 alleles and the fewest for HLA-C alleles. Correlated functional status among segregating V segments might reflect linkage disequilibrium, but an unknown experimental factor could not be ruled out. In an earlier analysis of about 550 of the donors, most TCR beta V segments were observed in productive rearrangements about 87% or about 30% of the time, broadly matching IMGT annotations. V-gene and J-gene trimming of TCR beta chains was associated with a missense DCLRE1C variant in a later genetic analysis, and the association was replicated in an independent cohort. While some public TCRs were present in many individuals, most TCR sequences turned up only very rarely across donors. Because some donors lacked HLA typing at each locus, the association tests relied only on the typed subset. The classifier was reported to diagnose cytomegalovirus status with high specificity and sensitivity in both the original and validation cohorts. The earlier analysis of 450 to 700 of the donors excluded roughly 17 rarely observed V segments, including chromosome 9 orphons, because counts were too low. A cluster of highly shared sequence variants was judged likely to be a technical artifact of the sequencing pipeline. A further reported finding was that TCR beta sequences accurately predicted the HLA-A and HLA-B alleles for most subjects in the first cohort. A later genetic analysis reported fewer N-insertions in productive TCRs among donors in an Asian-associated ancestry cluster than the 666-donor mean. A later analysis found that HLA-associated TCR beta chains were more clonally expanded and had lower generation probabilities than equally common non-associated chains. At a false discovery rate of 0.05, a later analysis linked around 15,000 TCR beta sequences to specific HLA alleles. A few of the identified cytomegalovirus-associated TCR beta chains were confirmed in vitro to be specific for cytomegalovirus antigens.

This receptor was taken from a woman aged 50 to 60 in good health and CMV-seropositive. Source material: PBMCs.

The DNA sequence reads TGTGCCAGCAGTGCCTACAGCTCTGGAAACACCATATATTTT. Protein translation: CASSAYSSGNTIYF. The V and J segments used are TRBV28 and TRBJ1-3; no D segment can be confidently identified. Counted from cysteine to phenylalanine, this CDR3 has 14 amino acids. Kept here is only the CDR3 DNA, which spans 42 bases and is read in frame from base 1. As encoded in the germline V gene, CDR1 is MDHEN while CDR2 is SYDVKM. V is clipped by 5 bases and J by 0 bases, and the sequence between their germline boundaries is 8 bases long.